The 5 T cell receptor beta chains below come from one sample, sequenced in a study of blood T cells in healthy people across ages. The second PCR ran roughly 6 to 12 cycles with a sample-barcoded 5' primer and J-beta primers. TCRdb re-called the 5' RACE reads through MiXCR, storing one row per CDR3 protein. This table has some 1.4 million distinct CDR3 sequences, roughly 40% appearing once. The specimen sequenced was blood. These receptors were collected from a woman in her late teens or twenties in good health.

This clonotype has only one observation. V gene TRBV10-2 combines with J gene TRBJ1-5, with 8 bases fitting TRBD1. J lost 5 bases, V lost 0 bases, and 3 bases had no gene match. Germline loops: CDR1 WSHSY, CDR2 SAAADI. The CDR3 consists of 15 residues. CDR3 protein: CASSESTGEDQPQHF. The CDR3 coding sequence is TGCGCCAGCAGTGAGTCGACAGGGGAGGATCAGCCCCAGCATTTT.

The rearrangement joins TRBV6-5 to TRBJ1-5; 7 bases agree with TRBD1. Trimming at V came to 5 bases and at J to 5 bases, leaving 18 bases not matched to a gene. The CDR3 has 18 amino acids. Germline-derived CDR1 and CDR2 are MNHEY and SVGAGI. The CDR3 spells CASSTRQGEGYRYQPQHF. DNA for the CDR3: TGTGCCAGCAGTACCCGACAGGGCGAAGGATACCGCTATCAGCCCCAGCATTTT.

This clonotype was seen once. V is TRBV2 and J is TRBJ2-7; D perhaps matches TRBD1 (6 bases). The J call may be incorrect, as the DNA end agrees better with TRBJ2-5. The germline V gene encodes CDR1 SNHLY and CDR2 FYNNEI. The CDR3 has 16 residues. CDR3 residues: CASSETGRGNGETQYF. CDR3 DNA: TGTGCCAGCAGTGAAACGGGCAGGGGTAATGGGGAGACCCAGTACTTC.

This clonotype was picked up one time. This chain joins TRBV5-1 and TRBJ2-1; 12 nucleotides match TRBD2. Losses at the gene ends were 4 bases for V and 5 bases for J; bases not matched to a gene: 13. Per the germline V gene, CDR1 is SGHRS and CDR2 is YFSETQ. This CDR3 spans 18 amino acids. In DNA, the CDR3 is TGCGCCAGCAGCCCCGGAGGGCTAGCGGGGGGGGCGCACAATGAGCAGTTCTTC. Its protein is CASSPGGLAGGAHNEQFF.

The chain employs TRBV27 and TRBJ2-1, with D perhaps matching TRBD1 (6 bases). Germline V gene sequence: CDR1 MNHEY, CDR2 SMNVEV (reference sequence). V lost 6 bases and J 2 bases, leaving 20 bases between the germline ends. The CDR3 spans 17 residues. CDR3 coding DNA: TGTGCCAGCAGGGCACCACAGGGCCCTACCCCCTACAATGAGCAGTTCTTC. Its protein is CASRAPQGPTPYNEQFF.